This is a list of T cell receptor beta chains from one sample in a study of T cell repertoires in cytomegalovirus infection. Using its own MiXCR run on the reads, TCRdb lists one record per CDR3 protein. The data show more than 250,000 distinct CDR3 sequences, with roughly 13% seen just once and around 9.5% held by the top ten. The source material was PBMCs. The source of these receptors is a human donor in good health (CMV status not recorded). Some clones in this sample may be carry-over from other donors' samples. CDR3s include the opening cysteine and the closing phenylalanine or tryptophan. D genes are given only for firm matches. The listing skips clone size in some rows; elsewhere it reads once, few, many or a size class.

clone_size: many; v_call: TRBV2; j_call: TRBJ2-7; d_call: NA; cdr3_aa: CASSEFYEQYF; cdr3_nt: TGTGCCAGCAGTGAGTTTTACGAGCAGTACTTC
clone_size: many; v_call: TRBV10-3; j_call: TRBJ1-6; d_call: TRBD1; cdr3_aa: CAISPGTGEYSPLHF; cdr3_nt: TGTGCCATCAGTCCCGGGACAGGGGAGTATTCACCCCTCCACTTT
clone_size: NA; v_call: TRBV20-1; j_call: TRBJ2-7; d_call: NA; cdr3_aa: CSARVGSGGEYF; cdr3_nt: TGCAGTGCTAGAGTTGGTAGCGGAGGGGAGTACTTC
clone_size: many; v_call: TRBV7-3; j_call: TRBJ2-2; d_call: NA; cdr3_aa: CASSHSPRGRDTGELFF; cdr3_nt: TGTGCCAGCAGCCACTCACCCCGGGGGCGAGACACCGGGGAGCTGTTTTTT
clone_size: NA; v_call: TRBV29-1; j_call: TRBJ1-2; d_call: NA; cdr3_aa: CSVDGSNYGYTF; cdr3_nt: TGCAGCGTTGATGGCTCTAACTATGGCTACACCTTC
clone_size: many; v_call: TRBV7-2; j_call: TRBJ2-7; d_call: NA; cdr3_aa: CASSLSGRGREQYF; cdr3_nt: TGTGCCAGCAGCTTAAGTGGCAGGGGCAGGGAGCAGTACTTC
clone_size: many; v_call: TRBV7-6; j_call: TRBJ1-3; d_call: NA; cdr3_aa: CASQVDTSGNTIYF; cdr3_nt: TGTGCCAGCCAAGTAGACACCTCTGGAAACACCATATATTTT
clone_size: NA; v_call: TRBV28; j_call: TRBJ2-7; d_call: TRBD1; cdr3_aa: CASSPSGQGYNEQYF; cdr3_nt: TGTGCCAGCAGTCCGTCGGGACAGGGGTACAACGAGCAGTACTTC
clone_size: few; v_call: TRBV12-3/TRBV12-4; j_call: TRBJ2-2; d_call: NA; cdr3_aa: CASHRGGNTGELFF; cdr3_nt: TGTGCCAGCCACCGTGGCGGGAACACCGGGGAGCTGTTTTTT
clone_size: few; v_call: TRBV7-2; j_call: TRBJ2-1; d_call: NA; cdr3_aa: CASSFAYNEQFF; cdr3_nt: TGTGCCAGCAGCTTTGCCTACAATGAGCAGTTCTTC
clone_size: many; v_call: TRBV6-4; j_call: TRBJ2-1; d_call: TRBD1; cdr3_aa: CASSKQGAPSNEQFF; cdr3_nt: TGTGCCAGCAGTAAACAGGGGGCGCCCTCCAATGAGCAGTTCTTC
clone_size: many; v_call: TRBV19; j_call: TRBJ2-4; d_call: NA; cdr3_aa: CASSMRGHSDIQYF; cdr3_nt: TGTGCCAGTAGTATGAGGGGACATTCTGACATTCAGTACTTC
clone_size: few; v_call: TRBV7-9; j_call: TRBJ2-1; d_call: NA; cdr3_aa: CASSLPPGSSYNEQFF; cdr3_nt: TGTGCCAGCAGCCTCCCCCCGGGAAGCTCCTACAATGAGCAGTTCTTC
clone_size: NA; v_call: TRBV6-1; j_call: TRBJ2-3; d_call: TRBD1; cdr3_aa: CASTPRQGLTSTQYF; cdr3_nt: TGTGCCAGCACCCCTCGACAGGGTTTAACAAGTACGCAGTATTTT
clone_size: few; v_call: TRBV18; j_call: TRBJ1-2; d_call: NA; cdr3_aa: CASSLARTNGGYTF; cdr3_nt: TGTGCCAGCTCACTAGCCCGGACGAACGGCGGCTACACCTTC
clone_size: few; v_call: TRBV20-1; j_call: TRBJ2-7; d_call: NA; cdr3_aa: CSLPRESEQYF; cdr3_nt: TGCAGTCTCCCTAGGGAGAGCGAGCAGTACTTC
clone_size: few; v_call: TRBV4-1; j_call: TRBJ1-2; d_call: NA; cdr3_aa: CASSQVGPYGYTF; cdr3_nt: TGCGCCAGCAGCCAAGTCGGCCCCTATGGCTACACCTTC
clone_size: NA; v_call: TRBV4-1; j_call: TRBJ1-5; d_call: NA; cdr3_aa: CASSQDEQGYNQPQHF; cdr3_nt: TGCGCCAGCAGCCAAGATGAACAGGGTTACAATCAGCCCCAGCATTTT
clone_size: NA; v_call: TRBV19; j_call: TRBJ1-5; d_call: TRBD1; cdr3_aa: CASTPPEGTGNQPQHF; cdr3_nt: TGTGCCAGTACCCCACCGGAGGGGACAGGGAATCAGCCCCAGCATTTT
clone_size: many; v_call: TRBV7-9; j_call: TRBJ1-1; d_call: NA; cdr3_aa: CASSLQGWTEAFF; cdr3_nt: TGTGCCAGCAGCTTACAGGGCTGGACTGAAGCTTTCTTT
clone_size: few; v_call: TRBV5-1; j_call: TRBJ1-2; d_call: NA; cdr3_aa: CASSLGSGVPYGYTF; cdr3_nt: TGCGCCAGCAGCTTGGGGTCCGGGGTACCATATGGCTACACCTTC
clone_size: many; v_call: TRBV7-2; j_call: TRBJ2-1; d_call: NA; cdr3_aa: CASSLGAGVYNEQFF; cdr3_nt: TGTGCCAGCAGCCTAGGGGCAGGGGTATACAATGAGCAGTTCTTC
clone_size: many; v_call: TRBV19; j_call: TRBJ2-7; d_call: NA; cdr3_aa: CASSRRGRSNDEQYF; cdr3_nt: TGTGCCAGTAGTCGGCGGGGGCGATCCAACGACGAGCAGTACTTC
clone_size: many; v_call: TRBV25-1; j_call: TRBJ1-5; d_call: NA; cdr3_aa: CASSAPGAGNQPQHF; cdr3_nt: TGTGCCAGCAGTGCCCCGGGGGCGGGCAATCAGCCCCAGCATTTT
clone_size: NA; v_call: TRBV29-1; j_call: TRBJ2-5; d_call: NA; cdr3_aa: CSLFGHQETQYF; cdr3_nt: TGCAGCCTATTTGGACACCAAGAGACCCAGTACTTC
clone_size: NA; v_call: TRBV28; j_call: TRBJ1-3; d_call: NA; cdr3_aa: CASSLPPGGGNTIYF; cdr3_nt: TGTGCCAGCAGTTTACCCCCCGGGGGAGGAAACACCATATATTTT
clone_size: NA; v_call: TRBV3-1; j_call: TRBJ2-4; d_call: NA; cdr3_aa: CASSLSWNIQYF; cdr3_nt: TGTGCCAGCAGCTTATCGTGGAACATTCAGTACTTC
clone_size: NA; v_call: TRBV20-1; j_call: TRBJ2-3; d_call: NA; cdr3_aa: CSARGGNSMTDTQYF; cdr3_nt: TGCAGTGCTAGAGGGGGCAATAGCATGACAGATACGCAGTATTTT
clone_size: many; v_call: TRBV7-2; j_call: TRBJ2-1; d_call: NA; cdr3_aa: CASSPGPNNEQFF; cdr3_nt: TGTGCCAGCAGCCCTGGACCGAACAATGAGCAGTTCTTC
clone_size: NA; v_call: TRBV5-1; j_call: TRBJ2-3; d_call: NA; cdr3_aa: CASSAGLAVSADTQYF; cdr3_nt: TGCGCCAGCAGCGCCGGCCTAGCTGTTTCTGCAGATACGCAGTATTTT
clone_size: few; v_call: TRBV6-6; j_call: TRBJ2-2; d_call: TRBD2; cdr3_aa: CASSYPGGGNTGELFF; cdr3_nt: TGTGCCAGCAGTTACCCGGGCGGGGGGAACACCGGGGAGCTGTTTTTT
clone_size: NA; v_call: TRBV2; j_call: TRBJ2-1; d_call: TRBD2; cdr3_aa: CASKGLAGVNEQFF; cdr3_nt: TGTGCCAGCAAAGGACTAGCGGGAGTCAATGAGCAGTTCTTC
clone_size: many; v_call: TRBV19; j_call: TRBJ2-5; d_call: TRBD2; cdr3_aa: CASSPYGSSGGLQETQYF; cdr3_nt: TGTGCCAGTAGTCCTTATGGATCTAGCGGGGGTCTACAAGAGACCCAGTACTTC
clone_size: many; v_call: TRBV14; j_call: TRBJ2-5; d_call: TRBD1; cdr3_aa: CASSHRQGRETQYF; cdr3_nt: TGTGCCAGCAGCCACAGACAGGGTAGGGAGACCCAGTACTTC
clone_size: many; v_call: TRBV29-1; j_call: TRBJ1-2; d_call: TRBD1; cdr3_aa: CSVTAGQGEYGYTF; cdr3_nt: TGCAGCGTTACCGCGGGACAGGGCGAATATGGCTACACCTTC
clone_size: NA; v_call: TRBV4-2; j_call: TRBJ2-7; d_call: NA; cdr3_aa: CASSQDAVGSYEQYF; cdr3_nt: TGTGCCAGCAGCCAAGATGCTGTCGGTTCCTACGAGCAGTACTTC
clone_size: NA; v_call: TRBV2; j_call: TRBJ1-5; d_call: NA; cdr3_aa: CASNQVNQPQHF; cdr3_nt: TGTGCCAGCAACCAGGTCAATCAGCCCCAGCATTTT
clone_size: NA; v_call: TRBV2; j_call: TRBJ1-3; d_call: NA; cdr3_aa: CASSEQEGNTIYF; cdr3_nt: TGTGCCAGCAGTGAACAGGAAGGAAACACCATATATTTT
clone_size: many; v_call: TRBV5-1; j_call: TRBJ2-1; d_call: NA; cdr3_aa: CASSPTGNRQNEQFF; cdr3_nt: TGCGCCAGCAGCCCCACAGGGAACAGACAGAATGAGCAGTTCTTC
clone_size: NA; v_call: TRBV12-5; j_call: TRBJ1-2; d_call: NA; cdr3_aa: CASGLGENYGYTF; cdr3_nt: TGTGCTAGTGGTTTAGGGGAGAACTATGGCTACACCTTC
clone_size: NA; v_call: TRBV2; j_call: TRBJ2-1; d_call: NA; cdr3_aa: CASSADGGGQFF; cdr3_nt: TGTGCCAGCAGTGCAGACGGGGGCGGGCAGTTCTTC
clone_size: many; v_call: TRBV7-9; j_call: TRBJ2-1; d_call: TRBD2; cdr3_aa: CASSFGGLAGVGHEQFF; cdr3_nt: TGTGCCAGCAGCTTTGGTGGTTTAGCGGGAGTTGGACATGAGCAGTTCTTC
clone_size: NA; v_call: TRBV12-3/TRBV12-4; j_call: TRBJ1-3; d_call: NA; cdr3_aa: CANSFLTPGNTIYF; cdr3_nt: TGTGCCAACAGTTTCCTAACGCCTGGAAACACCATATATTTT
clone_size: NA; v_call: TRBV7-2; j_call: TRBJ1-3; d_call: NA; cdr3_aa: CASSLVGSRNTIYF; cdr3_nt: TGTGCCAGCAGCTTAGTTGGGAGCCGAAACACCATATATTTT
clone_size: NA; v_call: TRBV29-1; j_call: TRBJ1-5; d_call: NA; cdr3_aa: CSVLSGYSNQPQHF; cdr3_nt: TGCAGCGTTCTATCAGGTTATAGCAATCAGCCCCAGCATTTT
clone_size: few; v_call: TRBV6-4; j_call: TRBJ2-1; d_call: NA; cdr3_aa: CASSPAGARFNGEQFF; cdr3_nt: TGTGCCAGCAGCCCCGCGGGGGCGCGGTTTAACGGTGAGCAGTTCTTC
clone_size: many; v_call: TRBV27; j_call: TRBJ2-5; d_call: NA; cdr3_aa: CASSFIGQPTQYF; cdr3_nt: TGTGCCAGCAGTTTTATAGGACAGCCGACCCAGTACTTC
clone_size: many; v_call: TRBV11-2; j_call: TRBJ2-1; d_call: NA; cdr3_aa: CASSLESGGVYNEQFF; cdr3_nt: TGTGCCAGCAGCTTAGAAAGTGGCGGGGTGTACAATGAGCAGTTCTTC
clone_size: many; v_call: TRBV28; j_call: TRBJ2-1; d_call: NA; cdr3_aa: CASDNGEEQFF; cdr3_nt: TGTGCCAGCGACAACGGGGAAGAGCAGTTCTTC